The entry below describes one T cell receptor (beta chain). This sample is drawn from a study of blood T cell repertoires in COVID-19. Study details: PBMCs, B-cell-depleted T cells, or T cells provided the cDNA or gDNA that made up the material.

Measured with immunoSEQ multiplex PCR; TCRdb has only the in-frame clones, and not every one. The repertoire has about 250,000 clones, around 89% of them found once; the top ten carry about 3%. The sequence came from a woman aged 50 to 65 who had recovered from COVID-19. The material sequenced was PBMCs or T cells enriched from blood (not recorded which).

CDR3 sequence reads: CASSFLIGTVSNQPQHF. The CDR3 coding sequence is TGTGCCAGTAGCTTCCTCATCGGGACAGTCTCCAATCAGCCCCAGCATTTT. The chain carries TRBV19 and TRBJ1-5; TRBD1 matches 7 bases. The CDR3 consists of 17 residues. V shed 6 bases and J 3 bases; nucleotides not matched to a gene: 14. The V gene's germline CDR1 is LNHDA and CDR2 SQIVND (reference sequence).